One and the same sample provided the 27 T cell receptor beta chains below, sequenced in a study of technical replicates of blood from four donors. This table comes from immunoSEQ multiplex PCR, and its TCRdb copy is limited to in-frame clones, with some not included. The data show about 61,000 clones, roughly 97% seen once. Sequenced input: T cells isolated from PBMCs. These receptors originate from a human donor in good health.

CDR3 region: CASSSIDRPNEQYF. CDR3 bases: TGTGCCAGCAGCTCAATTGACAGGCCCAACGAGCAGTACTTC. The V and J genes are TRBV27 and TRBJ2-7, with D possibly being TRBD1 (6 bases). The CDR3 covers 14 residues. V dropped 6 bases and J dropped 5 bases, with 17 bases sitting between them. Germline CDR1 and CDR2: MNHEY and SMNVEV (reference sequence).

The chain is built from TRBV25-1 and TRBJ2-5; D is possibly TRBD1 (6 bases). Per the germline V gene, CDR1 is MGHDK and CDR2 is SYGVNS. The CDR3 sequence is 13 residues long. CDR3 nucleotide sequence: TGTGCTACCGGACAGCCCAGTACAGAGACCCAGTACTTC. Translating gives CATGQPSTETQYF.

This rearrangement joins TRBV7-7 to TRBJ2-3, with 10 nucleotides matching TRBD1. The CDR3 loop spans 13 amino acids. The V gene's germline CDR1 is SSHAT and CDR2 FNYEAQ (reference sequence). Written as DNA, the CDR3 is TGTGCTATCCGGGACAGGGGATCAGATACGCAGTATTTT. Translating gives CAIRDRGSDTQYF.

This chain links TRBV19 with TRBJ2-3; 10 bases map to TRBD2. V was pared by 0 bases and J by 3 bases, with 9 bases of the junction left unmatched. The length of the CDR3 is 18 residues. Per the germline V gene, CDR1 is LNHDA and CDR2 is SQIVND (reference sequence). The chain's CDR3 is CASSIELSSGGATDTQYF. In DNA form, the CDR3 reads TGTGCCAGTAGTATAGAACTCTCTAGCGGGGGTGCTACAGATACGCAGTATTTT.

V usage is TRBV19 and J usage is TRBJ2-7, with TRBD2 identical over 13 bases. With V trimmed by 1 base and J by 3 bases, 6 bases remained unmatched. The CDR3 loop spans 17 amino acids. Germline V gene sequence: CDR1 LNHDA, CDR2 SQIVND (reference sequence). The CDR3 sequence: CASSIAGTSGNYYEQYF. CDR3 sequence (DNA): TGTGCCAGTAGTATAGCTGGGACTAGCGGGAATTACTACGAGCAGTACTTC.

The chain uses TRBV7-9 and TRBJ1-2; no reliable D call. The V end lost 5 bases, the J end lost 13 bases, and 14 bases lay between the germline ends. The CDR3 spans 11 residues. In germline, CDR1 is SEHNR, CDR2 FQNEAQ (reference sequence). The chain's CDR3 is CASSLGGTGTF. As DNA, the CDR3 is TGTGCCAGCAGCCTCGGAGGTACTGGCACCTTC.

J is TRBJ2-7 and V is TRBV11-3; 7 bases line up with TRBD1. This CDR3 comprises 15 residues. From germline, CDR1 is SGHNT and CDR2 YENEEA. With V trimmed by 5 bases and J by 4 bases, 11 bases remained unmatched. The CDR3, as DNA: TGTGCCAGCAGCGCCGATCCAGGGGGTGGTTACGAGCAGTACTTC. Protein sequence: CASSADPGGGYEQYF.

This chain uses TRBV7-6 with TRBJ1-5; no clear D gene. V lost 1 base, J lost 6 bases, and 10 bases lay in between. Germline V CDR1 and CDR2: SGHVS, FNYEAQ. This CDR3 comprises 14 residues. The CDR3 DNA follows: TGTGCCAGCAGCTTAGTCGAGGGCGGTCAGCCCCAGCATTTT. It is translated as CASSLVEGGQPQHF.

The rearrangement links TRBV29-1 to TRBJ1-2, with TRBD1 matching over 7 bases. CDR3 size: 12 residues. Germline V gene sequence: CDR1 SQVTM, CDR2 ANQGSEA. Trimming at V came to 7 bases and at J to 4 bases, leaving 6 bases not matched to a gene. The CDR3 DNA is TGCAGCGACGTACAGGGGAGCTATGGCTACACCTTC. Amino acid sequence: CSDVQGSYGYTF.

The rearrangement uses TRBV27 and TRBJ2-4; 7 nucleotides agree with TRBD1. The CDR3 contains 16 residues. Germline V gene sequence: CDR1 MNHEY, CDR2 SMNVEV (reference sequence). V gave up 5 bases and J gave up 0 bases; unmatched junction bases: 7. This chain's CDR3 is CASSPDRVLAKNIQYF. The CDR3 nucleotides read TGTGCCAGCAGTCCCGACAGGGTCCTAGCCAAAAACATTCAGTACTTC.

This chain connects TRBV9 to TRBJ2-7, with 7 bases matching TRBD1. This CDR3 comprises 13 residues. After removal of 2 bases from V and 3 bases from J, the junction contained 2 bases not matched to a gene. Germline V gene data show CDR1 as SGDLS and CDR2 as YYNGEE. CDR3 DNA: TGTGCCAGCAGCGTGGGACAGTTCTACGAGCAGTACTTC. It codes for CASSVGQFYEQYF. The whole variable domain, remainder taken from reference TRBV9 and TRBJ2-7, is DSGVTQTPKHLITATGQRVTLRCSPRSGDLSVYWYQQSLDQGLQFLIQYYNGEERAKGNILERFSAQQFPDLHSELNLSSLELGDSALYFCASSVGQFYEQYFGPGTRLTVT.

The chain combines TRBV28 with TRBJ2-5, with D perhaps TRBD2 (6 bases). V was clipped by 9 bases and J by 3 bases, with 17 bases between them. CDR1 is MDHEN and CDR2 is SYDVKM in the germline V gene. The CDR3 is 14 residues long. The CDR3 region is CASYGTRNKETQYF. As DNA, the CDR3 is TGTGCCAGTTACGGGACTCGGAATAAAGAGACCCAGTACTTC.

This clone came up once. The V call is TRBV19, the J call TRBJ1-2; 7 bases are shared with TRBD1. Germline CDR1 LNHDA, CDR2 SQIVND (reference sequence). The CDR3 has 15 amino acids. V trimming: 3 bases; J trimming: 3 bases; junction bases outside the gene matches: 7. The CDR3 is CASSIRPGTDYGYTF. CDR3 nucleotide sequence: TGTGCCAGTAGTATTCGTCCGGGGACAGACTATGGCTACACCTTC.

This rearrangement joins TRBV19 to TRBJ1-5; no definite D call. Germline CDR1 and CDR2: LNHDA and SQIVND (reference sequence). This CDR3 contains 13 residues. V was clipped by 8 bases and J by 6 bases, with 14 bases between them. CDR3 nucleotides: TGTGCCAGTTGGTCCCAGGCGTCTCAGCCCCAGCATTTT. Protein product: CASWSQASQPQHF. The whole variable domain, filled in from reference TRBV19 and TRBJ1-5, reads DGGITQSPKYLFRKEGQNVTLSCEQNLNHDAMYWYRQDPGQGLRLIYYSQIVNDFQKGDIAEGYSVSREKKESFPLTVTSAQKNPTAFYLCASWSQASQPQHFGDGTRLSIL.

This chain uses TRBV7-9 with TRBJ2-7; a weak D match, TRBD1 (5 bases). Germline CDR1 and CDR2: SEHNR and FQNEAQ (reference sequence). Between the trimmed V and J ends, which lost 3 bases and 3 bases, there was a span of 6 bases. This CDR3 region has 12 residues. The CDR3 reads CASSFQGYEQYF. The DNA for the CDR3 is TGTGCCAGCAGCTTTCAGGGCTACGAGCAGTACTTC.

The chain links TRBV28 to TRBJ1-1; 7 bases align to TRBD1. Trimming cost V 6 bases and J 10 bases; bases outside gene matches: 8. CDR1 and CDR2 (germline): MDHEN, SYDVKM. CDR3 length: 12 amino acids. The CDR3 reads CASSHRRTGAFF. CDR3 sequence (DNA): TGTGCCAGCAGCCATCGTAGGACAGGAGCTTTCTTT.

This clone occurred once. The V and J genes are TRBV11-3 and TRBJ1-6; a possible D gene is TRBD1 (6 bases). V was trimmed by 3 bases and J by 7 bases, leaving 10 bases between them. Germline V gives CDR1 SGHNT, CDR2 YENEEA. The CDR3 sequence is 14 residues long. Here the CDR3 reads CASSFTGPNSPLHF. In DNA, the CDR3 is TGTGCCAGCAGCTTCACAGGGCCAAATTCACCCCTCCACTTT.

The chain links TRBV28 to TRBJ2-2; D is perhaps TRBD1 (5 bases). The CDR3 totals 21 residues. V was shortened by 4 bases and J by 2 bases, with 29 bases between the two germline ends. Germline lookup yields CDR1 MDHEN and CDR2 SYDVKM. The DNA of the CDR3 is TGTGCCAGCAGTTCTCGCTCTTTTGGCGGCTGGGGCGGATCCAACACCGGGGAGCTGTTTTTT. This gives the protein CASSSRSFGGWGGSNTGELFF.

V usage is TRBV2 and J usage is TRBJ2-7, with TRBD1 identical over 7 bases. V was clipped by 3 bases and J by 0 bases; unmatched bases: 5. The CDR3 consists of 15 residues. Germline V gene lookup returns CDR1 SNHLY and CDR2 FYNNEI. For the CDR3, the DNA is TGTGCCAGCAGTGATAGGGGGCGGAGCTCCTACGAGCAGTACTTC. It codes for CASSDRGRSSYEQYF.

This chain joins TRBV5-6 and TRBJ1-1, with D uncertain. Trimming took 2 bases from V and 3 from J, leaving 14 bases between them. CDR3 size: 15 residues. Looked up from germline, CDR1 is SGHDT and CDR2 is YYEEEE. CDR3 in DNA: TGTGCCAGCAGCTTTGCTGGAACCAGGTACACTGAAGCTTTCTTT. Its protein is CASSFAGTRYTEAFF. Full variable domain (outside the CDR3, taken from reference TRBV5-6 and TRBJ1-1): DAGVTQSPTHLIKTRGQQVTLRCSPKSGHDTVSWYQQALGQGPQFIFQYYEEEERQRGNFPDRFSGHQFPNYSSELNVNALLLGDSALYLCASSFAGTRYTEAFFGQGTRLTVV.

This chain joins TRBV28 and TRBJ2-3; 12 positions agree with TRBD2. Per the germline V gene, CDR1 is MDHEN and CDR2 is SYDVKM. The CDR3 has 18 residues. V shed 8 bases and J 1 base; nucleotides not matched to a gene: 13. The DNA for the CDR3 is TGTGCCAGCCAAGCGGGACTAGCGGGTCCACGGGGCACAGATACGCAGTATTTT. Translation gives CASQAGLAGPRGTDTQYF.

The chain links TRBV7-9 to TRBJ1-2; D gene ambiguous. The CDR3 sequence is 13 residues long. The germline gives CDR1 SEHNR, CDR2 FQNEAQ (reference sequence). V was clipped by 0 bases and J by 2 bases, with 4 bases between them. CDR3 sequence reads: CASSLAGNYGYTF. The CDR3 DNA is TGTGCCAGCAGCTTAGCCGGGAACTATGGCTACACCTTC.

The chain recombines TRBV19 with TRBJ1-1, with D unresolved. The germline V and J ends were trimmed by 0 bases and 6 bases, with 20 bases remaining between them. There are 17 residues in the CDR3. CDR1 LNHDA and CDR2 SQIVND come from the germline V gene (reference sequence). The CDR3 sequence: CASSIDVATRGTAEAFF. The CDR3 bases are TGTGCCAGTAGTATAGACGTGGCGACTCGGGGTACCGCTGAAGCTTTCTTT. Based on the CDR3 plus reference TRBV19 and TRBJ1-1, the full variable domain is DGGITQSPKYLFRKEGQNVTLSCEQNLNHDAMYWYRQDPGQGLRLIYYSQIVNDFQKGDIAEGYSVSREKKESFPLTVTSAQKNPTAFYLCASSIDVATRGTAEAFFGQGTRLTVV.

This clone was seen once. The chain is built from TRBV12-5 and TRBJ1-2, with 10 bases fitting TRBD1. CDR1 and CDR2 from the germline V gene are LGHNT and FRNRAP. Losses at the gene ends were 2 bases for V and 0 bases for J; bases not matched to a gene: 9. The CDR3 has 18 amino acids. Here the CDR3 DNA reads TGTGCTAGTGGTTTGTCTTGGGACAGGGGAGGCCCTAACTATGGCTACACCTTC. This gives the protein CASGLSWDRGGPNYGYTF.

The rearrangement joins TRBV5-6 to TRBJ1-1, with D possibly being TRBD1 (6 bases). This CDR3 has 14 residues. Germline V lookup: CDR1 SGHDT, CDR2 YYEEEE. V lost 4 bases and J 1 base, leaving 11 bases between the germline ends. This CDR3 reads CASSTGQSNTEAFF. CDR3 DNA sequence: TGTGCCAGCAGCACCGGACAGTCGAACACTGAAGCTTTCTTT.

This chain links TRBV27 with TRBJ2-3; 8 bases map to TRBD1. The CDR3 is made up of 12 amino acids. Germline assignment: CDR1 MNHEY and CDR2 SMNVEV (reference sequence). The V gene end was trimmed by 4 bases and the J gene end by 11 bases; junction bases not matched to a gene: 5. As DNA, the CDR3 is TGTGCCAGCAGTTATGGACAGGGACAGCAGTATTTT. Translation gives CASSYGQGQQYF.

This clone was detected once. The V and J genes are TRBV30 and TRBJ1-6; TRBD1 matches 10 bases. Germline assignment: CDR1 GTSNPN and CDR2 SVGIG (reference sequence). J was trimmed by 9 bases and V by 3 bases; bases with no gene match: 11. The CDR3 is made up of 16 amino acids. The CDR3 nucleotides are TGTGCCTGGAGCCTACAACAGGGACAGGGGAGTTCACCCCTCCACTTT. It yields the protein CAWSLQQGQGSSPLHF.